Given below is one T cell receptor (beta chain) in context. The sample belongs to a study of technical replicates of blood from a few donors. Clones were read by immunoSEQ multiplex PCR, and TCRdb kept only the in-frame ones, dropping some. This sample has 85,000 to 95,000 clones, with 90% to 96% found just once. Germline CDR1 reads KGHSH; CDR2 reads LQKENI. This CDR3 has 16 amino acids. With V trimmed by 3 bases and J by 0 bases, 6 bases remained unmatched. The sequence was obtained from a human donor in good health. Sequenced material: T cells isolated from PBMCs. The chain employs TRBV18 and TRBJ1-1, with TRBD1 matching over 8 bases. The CDR3 loop reads CASSPSTGALNTEAFF. Here the CDR3 DNA reads TGTGCCAGCTCACCTTCGACAGGGGCTTTGAACACTGAAGCTTTCTTT. Looking up the rest from reference TRBV18 and TRBJ1-1 gives the full variable domain: NAGVMQNPRHLVRRRGQEARLRCSPMKGHSHVYWYRQLPEEGLKFMVYLQKENIIDESGMPKERFSAEFPKEGPSILRIQQVVRGDSAAYFCASSPSTGALNTEAFFGQGTRLTVV.